This T cell receptor beta chain was retrieved from a study of shared clonotypes between healthy human individuals. Clones were read by immunoSEQ multiplex PCR, and TCRdb kept only the in-frame ones, dropping some. There are around 580,000 clones in the sample; about 98% occur only once, and roughly 0.29% lies in the top ten. Naive CD8 cells lacked CD45RO and underwent positive selection for CCR7, leaving out terminally differentiated effector memory CD45RA+ cells. V shed 3 bases and J 4 bases; nucleotides not matched to a gene: 2. This CDR3 spans 13 amino acids. Per germline, CDR1 PRHDT and CDR2 FYEKMQ (reference sequence).

This clonotype originated in a young man in good health. This chain uses TRBV13 with TRBJ2-7; 8 bases are shared with TRBD2. The sequenced material came from naive CD8+ T cells sorted from blood. In DNA, the CDR3 is TGTGCCAGCAGCTTTAGCGGGACGTACGAGCAGTACTTC. It specifies CASSFSGTYEQYF.